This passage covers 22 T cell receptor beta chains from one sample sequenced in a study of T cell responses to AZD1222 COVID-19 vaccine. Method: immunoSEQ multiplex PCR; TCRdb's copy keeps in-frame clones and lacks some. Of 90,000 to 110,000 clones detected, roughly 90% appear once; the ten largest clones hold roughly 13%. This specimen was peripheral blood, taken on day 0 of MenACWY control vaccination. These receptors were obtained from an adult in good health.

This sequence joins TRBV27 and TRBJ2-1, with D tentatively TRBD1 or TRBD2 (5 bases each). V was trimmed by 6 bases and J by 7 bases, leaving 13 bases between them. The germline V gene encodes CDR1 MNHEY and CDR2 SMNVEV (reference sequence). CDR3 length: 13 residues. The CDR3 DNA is TGTGCCAGCAGAACCGGGACCCCAAATGAGCAGTTCTTC. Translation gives CASRTGTPNEQFF.

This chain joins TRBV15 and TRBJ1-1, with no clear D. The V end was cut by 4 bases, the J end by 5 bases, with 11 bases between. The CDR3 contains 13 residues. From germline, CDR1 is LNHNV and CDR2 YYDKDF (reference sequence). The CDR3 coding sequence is TGTGCCACCAGCATCCAGGTTGAAACTGAAGCTTTCTTT. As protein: CATSIQVETEAFF. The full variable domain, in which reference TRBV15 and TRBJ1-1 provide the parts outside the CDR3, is DAMVIQNPRYQVTQFGKPVTLSCSQTLNHNVMYWYQQKSSQAPKLLFHYYDKDFNNEADTPDNFQSRRPNTSFCFLDIRSPGLGDTAMYLCATSIQVETEAFFGQGTRLTVV.

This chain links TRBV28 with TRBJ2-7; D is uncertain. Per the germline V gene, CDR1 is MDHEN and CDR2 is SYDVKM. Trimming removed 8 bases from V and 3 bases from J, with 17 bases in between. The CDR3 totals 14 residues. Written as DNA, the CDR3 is TGTGCCAGCCAGCCTATGCCTCGGCTCTACGAGCAGTACTTC. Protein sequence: CASQPMPRLYEQYF.

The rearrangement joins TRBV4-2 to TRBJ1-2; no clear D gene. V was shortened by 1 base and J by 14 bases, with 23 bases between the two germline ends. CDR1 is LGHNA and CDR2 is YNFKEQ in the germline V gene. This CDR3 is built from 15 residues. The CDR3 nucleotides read TGTGCCAGCAGCCAAGGCATGGCAGACACCATGGCTACAACCTTC. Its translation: CASSQGMADTMATTF.

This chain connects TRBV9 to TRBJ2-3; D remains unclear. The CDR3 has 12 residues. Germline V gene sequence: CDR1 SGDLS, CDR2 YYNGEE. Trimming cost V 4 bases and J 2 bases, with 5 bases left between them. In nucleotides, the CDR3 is TGTGCCAGCAGCTCTACCACAGATACGCAGTATTTT. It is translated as CASSSTTDTQYF.

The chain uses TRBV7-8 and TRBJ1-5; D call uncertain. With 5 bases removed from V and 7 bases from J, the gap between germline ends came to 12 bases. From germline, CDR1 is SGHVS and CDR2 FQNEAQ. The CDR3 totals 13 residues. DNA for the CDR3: TGTGCCAGCAGCCCCGGACGGGTACAGCCCCAGCATTTT. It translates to CASSPGRVQPQHF. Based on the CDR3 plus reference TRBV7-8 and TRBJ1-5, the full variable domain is GAGVSQSPRYKVAKRGQDVALRCDPISGHVSLFWYQQALGQGPEFLTYFQNEAQLDKSGLPSDRFFAERPEGSVSTLKIQRTQQEDSAVYLCASSPGRVQPQHFGDGTRLSIL.

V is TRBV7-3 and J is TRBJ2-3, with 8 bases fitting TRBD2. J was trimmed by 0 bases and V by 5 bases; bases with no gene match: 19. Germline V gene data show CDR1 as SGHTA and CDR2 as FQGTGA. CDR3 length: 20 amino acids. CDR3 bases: TGTGCCAGCAGCCTTGAAGGACTTGAGCGGGGGAGACGAAGCACAGATACGCAGTATTTT. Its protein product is CASSLEGLERGRRSTDTQYF.

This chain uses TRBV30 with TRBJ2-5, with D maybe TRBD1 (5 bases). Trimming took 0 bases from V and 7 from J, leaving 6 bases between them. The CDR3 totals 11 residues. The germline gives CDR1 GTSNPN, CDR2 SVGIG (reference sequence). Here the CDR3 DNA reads TGTGCCTGGAGTGTAGGGGTGACCCAGTACTTC. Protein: CAWSVGVTQYF.

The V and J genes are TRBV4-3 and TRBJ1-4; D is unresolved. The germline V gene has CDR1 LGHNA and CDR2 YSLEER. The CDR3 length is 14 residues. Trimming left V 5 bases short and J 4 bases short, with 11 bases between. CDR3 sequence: CASSMIERNEKLFF. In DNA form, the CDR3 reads TGCGCCAGCAGCATGATCGAACGTAATGAAAAACTGTTTTTT.

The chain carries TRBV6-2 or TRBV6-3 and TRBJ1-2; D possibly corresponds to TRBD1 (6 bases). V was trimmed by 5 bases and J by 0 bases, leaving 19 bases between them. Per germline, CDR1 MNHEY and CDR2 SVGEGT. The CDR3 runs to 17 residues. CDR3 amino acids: CASSTGTKSSSNYGYTF. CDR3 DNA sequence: TGTGCCAGCAGTACCGGGACAAAGTCCTCATCTAACTATGGCTACACCTTC.

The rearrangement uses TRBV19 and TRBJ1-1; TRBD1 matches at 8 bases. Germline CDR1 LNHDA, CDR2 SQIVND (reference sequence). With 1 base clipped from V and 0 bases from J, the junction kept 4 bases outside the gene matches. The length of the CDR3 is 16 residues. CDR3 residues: CASSIGAGGLNTEAFF. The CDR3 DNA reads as TGTGCCAGTAGTATAGGAGCAGGGGGCTTGAACACTGAAGCTTTCTTT.

The CDR3 DNA reads as TGTGCTAGTGGTTTGGTAGTGGGGAGAAGTCCCGGGGAGCTGTTTTTT. It encodes CASGLVVGRSPGELFF. The rearrangement uses TRBV12-5 and TRBJ2-2; a possible D gene is TRBD2 (5 bases). Looked up from germline, CDR1 is LGHNT and CDR2 is FRNRAP. This CDR3 is built from 16 residues. The V gene lost 0 bases and the J gene lost 6 bases, with 14 bases spanning the gap.

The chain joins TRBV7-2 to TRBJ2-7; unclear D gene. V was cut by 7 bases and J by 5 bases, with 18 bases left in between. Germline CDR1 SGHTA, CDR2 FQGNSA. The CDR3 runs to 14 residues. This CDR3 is CASTSTTAANEQYF. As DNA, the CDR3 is TGTGCCAGCACCTCGACGACTGCCGCTAACGAGCAGTACTTC. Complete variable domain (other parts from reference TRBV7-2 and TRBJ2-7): GAGVSQSPSNKVTEKGKDVELRCDPISGHTALYWYRQSLGQGLEFLIYFQGNSAPDKSGLPSDRFSAERTGGSVSTLTIQRTQQEDSAVYLCASTSTTAANEQYFGPGTRLTVT.

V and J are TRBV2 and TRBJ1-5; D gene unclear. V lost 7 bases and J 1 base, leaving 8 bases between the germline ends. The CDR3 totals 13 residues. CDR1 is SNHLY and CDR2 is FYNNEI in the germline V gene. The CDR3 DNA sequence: TGTGCCAGCACCCCCCAAAGCAATCAGCCCCAGCATTTT. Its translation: CASTPQSNQPQHF. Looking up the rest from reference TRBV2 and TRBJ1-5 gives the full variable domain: EPEVTQTPSHQVTQMGQEVILRCVPISNHLYFYWYRQILGQKVEFLVSFYNNEISEKSEIFDDQFSVERPDGSNFTLKIRSTKLEDSAMYFCASTPQSNQPQHFGDGTRLSIL.

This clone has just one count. CDR3 loop: CASSLQGSYEQYF. CDR3 DNA: TGTGCCAGCAGTTTACAGGGCTCCTACGAGCAGTACTTC. The V call is TRBV27, the J call TRBJ2-7; a possible D gene is TRBD1 (5 bases). The CDR3 has 13 amino acids. Looked up from germline, CDR1 is MNHEY and CDR2 is SMNVEV (reference sequence). The V end was cut by 2 bases, the J end by 0 bases, with 5 bases between.

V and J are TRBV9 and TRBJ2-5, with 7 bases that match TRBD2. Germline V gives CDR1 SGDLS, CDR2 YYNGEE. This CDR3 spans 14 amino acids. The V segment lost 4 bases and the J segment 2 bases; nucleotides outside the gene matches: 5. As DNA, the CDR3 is TGTGCCAGCAGCCCACGGGGGGTTCAAGAGACCCAGTACTTC. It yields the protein CASSPRGVQETQYF.

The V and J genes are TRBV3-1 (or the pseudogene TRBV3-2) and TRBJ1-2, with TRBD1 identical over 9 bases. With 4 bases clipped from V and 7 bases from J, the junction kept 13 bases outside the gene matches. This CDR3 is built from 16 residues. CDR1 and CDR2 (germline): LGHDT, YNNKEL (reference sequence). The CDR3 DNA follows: TGTGCCAGCAGCCCCACCCACCGGGACAGGGCCGGTGGCTACACCTTC. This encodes CASSPTHRDRAGGYTF.

This CDR3 reads CASRLGAGLTEAFF. Here the CDR3 DNA reads TGCGCCAGCAGGCTGGGGGCAGGGCTCACTGAAGCTTTCTTT. V is TRBV4-1 and J is TRBJ1-1, with D possibly matching TRBD1 (6 bases). The CDR3 covers 14 residues. CDR1 MGHRA and CDR2 YSYEKL come from the germline V gene. V was clipped by 6 bases and J by 4 bases, with 15 bases between them.

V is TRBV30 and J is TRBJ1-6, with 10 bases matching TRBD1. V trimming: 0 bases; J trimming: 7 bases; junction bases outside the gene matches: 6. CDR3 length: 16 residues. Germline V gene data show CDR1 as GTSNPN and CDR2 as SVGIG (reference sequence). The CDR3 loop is CAWSVRAGQGNSPLHF. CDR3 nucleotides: TGTGCCTGGAGTGTACGGGCGGGACAGGGGAATTCACCCCTCCACTTT.

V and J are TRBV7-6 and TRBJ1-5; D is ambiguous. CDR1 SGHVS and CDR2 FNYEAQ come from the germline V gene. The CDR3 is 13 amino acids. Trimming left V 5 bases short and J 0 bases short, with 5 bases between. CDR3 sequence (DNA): TGTGCCAGCAGCGTAACTAGCAATCAGCCCCAGCATTTT. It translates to CASSVTSNQPQHF.

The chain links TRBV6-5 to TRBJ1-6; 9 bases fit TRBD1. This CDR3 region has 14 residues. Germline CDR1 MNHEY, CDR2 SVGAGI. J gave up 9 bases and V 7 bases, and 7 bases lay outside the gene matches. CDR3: CASTIGQGISPLHF. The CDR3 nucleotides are TGTGCCAGCACTATAGGACAGGGGATTTCACCCCTCCACTTT.

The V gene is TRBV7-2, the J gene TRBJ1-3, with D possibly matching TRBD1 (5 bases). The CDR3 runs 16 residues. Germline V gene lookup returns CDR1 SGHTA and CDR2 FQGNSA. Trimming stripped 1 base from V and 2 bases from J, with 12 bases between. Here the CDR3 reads CASSLGGVGAGNTIYF. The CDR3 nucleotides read TGTGCCAGCAGCTTAGGGGGGGTCGGGGCTGGAAACACCATATATTTT.